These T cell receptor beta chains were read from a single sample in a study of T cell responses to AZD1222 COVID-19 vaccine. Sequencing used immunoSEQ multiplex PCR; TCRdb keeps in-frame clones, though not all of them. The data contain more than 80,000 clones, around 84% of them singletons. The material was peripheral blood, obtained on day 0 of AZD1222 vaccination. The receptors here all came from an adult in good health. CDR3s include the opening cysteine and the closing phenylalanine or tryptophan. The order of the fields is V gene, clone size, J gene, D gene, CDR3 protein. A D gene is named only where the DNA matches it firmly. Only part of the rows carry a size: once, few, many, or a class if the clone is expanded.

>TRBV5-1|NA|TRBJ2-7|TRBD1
CASSPGQQYEQYF
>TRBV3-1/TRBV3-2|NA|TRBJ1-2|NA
CASSQSSGAYGYTF
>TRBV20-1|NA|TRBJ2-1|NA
CSARPSVEQFF
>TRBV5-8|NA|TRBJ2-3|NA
CASSFRQANTDTQYF
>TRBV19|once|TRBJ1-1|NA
CASSIDGRANTEAFF
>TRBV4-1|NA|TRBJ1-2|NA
CASSQDPGGATGYTF
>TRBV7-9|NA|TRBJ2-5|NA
CASSLEAGRQETQYF
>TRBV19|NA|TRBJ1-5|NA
CASSIATLNTDQPQHF
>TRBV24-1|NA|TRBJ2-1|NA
CATSDPTVDEQFF
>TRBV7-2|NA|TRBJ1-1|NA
CASSLGLMNTEAFF
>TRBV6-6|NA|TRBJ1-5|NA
CASKNGGHSNQPQHF
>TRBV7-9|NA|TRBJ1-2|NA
CASRAGGDGYTF
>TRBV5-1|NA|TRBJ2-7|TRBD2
CASSSGASGNVAYEQYF
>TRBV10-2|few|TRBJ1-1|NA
CASSESYGGGSEAFF
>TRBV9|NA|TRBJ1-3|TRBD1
CASSVGGAGGDGNTIYF
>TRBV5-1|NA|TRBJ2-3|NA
CASSLEIDTQYF
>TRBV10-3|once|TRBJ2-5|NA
CAISDVVGETQYF
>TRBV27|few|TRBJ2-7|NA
CASRELDSYEQYF
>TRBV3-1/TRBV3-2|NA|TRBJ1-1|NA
CASSLGHSNTEAFF
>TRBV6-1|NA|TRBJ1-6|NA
CASSEDRVRVLNNSPLHF
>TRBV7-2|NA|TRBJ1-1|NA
CASSLADLGRAMNTEAFF
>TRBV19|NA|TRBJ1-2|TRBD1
CASSDRAYGYTF
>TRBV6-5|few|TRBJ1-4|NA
CASRGSGGNEKLFF
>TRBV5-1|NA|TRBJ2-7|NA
CASSLSQGRIYEQYF
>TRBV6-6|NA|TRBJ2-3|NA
CASSYSGDTQYF
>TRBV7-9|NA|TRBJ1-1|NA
CASSKVMNTEAFF
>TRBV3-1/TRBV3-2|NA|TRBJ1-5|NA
CASSQLNQPQHF
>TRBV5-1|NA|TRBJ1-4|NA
CASSLSGERGEKLFF
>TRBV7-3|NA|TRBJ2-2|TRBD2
CASSTSSGNTGELFF
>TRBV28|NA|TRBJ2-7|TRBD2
CASRRLAGGYYEQYF
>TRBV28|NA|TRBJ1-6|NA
CASTPSRVYNSPLHF
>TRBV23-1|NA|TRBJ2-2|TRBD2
CASSQVGGYTGELFF
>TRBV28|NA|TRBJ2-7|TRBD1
CASSSGTGAFWYF
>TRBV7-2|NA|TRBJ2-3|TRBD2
CASSQRPLAGGLDTQYF
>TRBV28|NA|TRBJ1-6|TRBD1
CARHRDRLWF
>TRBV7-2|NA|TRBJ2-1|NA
CASSLIGRLEWNEQFF
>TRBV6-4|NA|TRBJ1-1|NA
CASSRETGNTEAFF
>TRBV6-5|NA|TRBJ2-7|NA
CASTKAASYEQYF
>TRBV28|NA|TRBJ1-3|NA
CASSSRDLSGNTIYF
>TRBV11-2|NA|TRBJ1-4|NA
CASSLERTEKLFF
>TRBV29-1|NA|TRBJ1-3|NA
CSVEFGGRSGNTIYF
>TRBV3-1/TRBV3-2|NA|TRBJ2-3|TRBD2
CASSQAPGLVSDTQYF
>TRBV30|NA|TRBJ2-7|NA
CAWNIRSVSGEQYF